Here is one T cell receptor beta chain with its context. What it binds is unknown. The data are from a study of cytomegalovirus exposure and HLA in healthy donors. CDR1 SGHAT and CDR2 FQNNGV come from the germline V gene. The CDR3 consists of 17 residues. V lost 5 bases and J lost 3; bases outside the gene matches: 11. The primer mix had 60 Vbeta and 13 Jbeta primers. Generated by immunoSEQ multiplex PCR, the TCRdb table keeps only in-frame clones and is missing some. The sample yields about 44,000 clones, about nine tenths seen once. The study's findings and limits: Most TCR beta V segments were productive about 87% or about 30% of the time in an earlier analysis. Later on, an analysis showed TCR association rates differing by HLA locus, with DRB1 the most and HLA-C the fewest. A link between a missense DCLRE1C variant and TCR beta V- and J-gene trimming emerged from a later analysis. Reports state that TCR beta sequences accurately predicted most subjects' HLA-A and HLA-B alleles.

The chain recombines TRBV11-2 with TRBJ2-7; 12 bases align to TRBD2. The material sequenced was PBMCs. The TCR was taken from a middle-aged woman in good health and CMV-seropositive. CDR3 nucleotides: TGTGCCAGCAGCCCCCTGCGGCTAGCGGGGGGGCACTACGAGCAGTACTTC. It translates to CASSPLRLAGGHYEQYF.